The 24 T cell receptor beta chains given below trace back to one sample, sequenced in a study of T cells after posttransplantation cyclophosphamide. Here immunoSEQ multiplex PCR was the method, and the copy in TCRdb shows in-frame clones only, minus some. The sample consists of 8,500 to 13,000 clones, about four fifths of them appearing once. Busulfan-fludarabine conditioning, marrow transplant, and cyclophosphamide on days +3 and +4 were administered. Here the sequenced sample was PBMCs, taken after allogeneic stem cell transplant with posttransplant cyclophosphamide. Receptors were obtained from a female patient in her fifties or sixties who received an allogeneic stem cell transplant from a related donor, was CMV-positive, and had no GVHD. A subset of T cells may come from the graft donor.

The CDR3: CSVELTSYGYTF. CDR3 DNA sequence: TGCAGCGTTGAACTAACGAGCTATGGCTACACCTTC. V usage is TRBV29-1 and J usage is TRBJ1-2; D is unclear. Germline V gene lookup returns CDR1 SQVTM and CDR2 ANQGSEA. This CDR3 has 12 amino acids. The ends were cut back, 2 bases at V and 4 bases at J, with 8 bases in the middle.

The chain joins TRBV7-2 to TRBJ2-1, with D possibly TRBD1 on 7 matching bases. The CDR3 loop spans 15 amino acids. Germline V CDR1 and CDR2: SGHTA, FQGNSA. With 5 bases removed from V and 8 bases from J, the gap between germline ends came to 19 bases. The CDR3, as DNA: TGTGCCAGCAGCACACGGGGGCAGGGGGTCGATGAGCAGTTCTTC. The encoded protein is CASSTRGQGVDEQFF.

V gene TRBV7-2 combines with J gene TRBJ2-3, with D maybe TRBD2 (5 bases). This CDR3 is built from 14 residues. In germline, CDR1 is SGHTA, CDR2 FQGNSA. The ends were cut back, 2 bases at V and 8 bases at J, with 14 bases in the middle. CDR3: CASSLQGLRGTQYF. The CDR3 nucleotides read TGTGCCAGCAGCTTACAAGGCCTCCGGGGTACGCAGTATTTT.

The chain carries TRBV2 and TRBJ2-2; TRBD1 matches at 8 bases. The length of the CDR3 is 15 residues. The V segment lost 7 bases and the J segment 3 bases; nucleotides outside the gene matches: 7. Germline CDR1 is SNHLY and CDR2 is FYNNEI. The CDR3 protein is CASTFQGADTGELFF. CDR3 nucleotides: TGTGCCAGCACCTTCCAGGGGGCGGACACCGGGGAGCTGTTTTTT.

This clone has just one count. The rearrangement links TRBV11-2 to TRBJ1-4; D gene uncertain. V was pared by 6 bases and J by 7 bases, with 21 bases between. The germline gives CDR1 SGHAT, CDR2 FQNNGV. The CDR3 is 16 amino acids. The CDR3: CASRAINDNIGEKLFF. Here the CDR3 DNA reads TGTGCCAGCAGGGCTATCAACGACAATATTGGTGAAAAACTGTTTTTT.

This sequence joins TRBV11-1 and TRBJ2-7; D may be TRBD1 (6 bases). The V end lost 3 bases, the J end lost 6 bases, and 9 bases lay between the germline ends. This CDR3 contains 12 residues. CDR1 and CDR2 from the germline V gene are SGHAT and FQDESV (reference sequence). The CDR3 reads CASSFPGAEQYF. In DNA form, the CDR3 reads TGTGCCAGCAGCTTTCCAGGGGCCGAGCAGTACTTC. The variable domain in full, completed from reference TRBV11-1 and TRBJ2-7, reads EAEVAQSPRYKITEKSQAVAFWCDPISGHATLYWYRQILGQGPELLVQFQDESVVDDSQLPKDRFSAERLKGVDSTLKIQPAELGDSAMYLCASSFPGAEQYFGPGTRLTVT.

This chain links TRBV7-3 with TRBJ2-3; TRBD2 aligns across 9 bases. This CDR3 is built from 17 residues. Germline V CDR1 and CDR2: SGHTA, FQGTGA. J was trimmed by 0 bases and V by 1 base; bases with no gene match: 5. CDR3 protein: CASSLRGGGVSTDTQYF. CDR3 nucleotide sequence: TGTGCCAGCAGCTTAAGGGGCGGGGGGGTTAGCACAGATACGCAGTATTTT.

As for this clone: The CDR3 end shows no conserved phenylalanine or tryptophan, and so a read error is likely. The chain is built from TRBV15 and TRBJ2-2; the D is unclear. The CDR3 is 15 amino acids. From germline, CDR1 is LNHNV and CDR2 YYDKDF (reference sequence). The ends were cut back, 4 bases at V and 4 bases at J, with 13 bases in the middle. The DNA for the CDR3 is TGTGCCACCAGCAACAGCAGGTTTAGCACCGGGGAGCTGTTTGTT. As protein: CATSNSRFSTGELFV.

J is TRBJ2-1 and V is TRBV19, with D possibly TRBD1 on 5 matching bases. Trimming pared 6 bases from V and 13 bases from J, leaving 22 bases between. The CDR3 has 14 amino acids. CDR1 and CDR2 from the germline V gene are LNHDA and SQIVND (reference sequence). CDR3 DNA: TGTGCCAGTAGAAAAACCGACAGCAACCCCCTCCAGTTCTTC. Protein: CASRKTDSNPLQFF.

V is TRBV11-2 and J is TRBJ2-5; D uncertain. Looked up from germline, CDR1 is SGHAT and CDR2 is FQNNGV. This CDR3 has 14 residues. The V end lost 5 bases, the J end lost 2 bases, and 12 bases lay between the germline ends. CDR3 DNA sequence: TGTGCCAGCAGCCCGGAGAGCCCACAAGAGACCCAGTACTTC. Amino acids: CASSPESPQETQYF.

The sample holds one count of this clone. V is TRBV6-5 and J is TRBJ2-3; D remains ambiguous. V was cut by 4 bases and J by 0 bases, with 8 bases left in between. The CDR3 is 14 residues long. CDR1 and CDR2 (germline): MNHEY, SVGAGI. The CDR3, as DNA: TGTGCCAGCAGTTCGACTGCTAGCACAGATACGCAGTATTTT. It encodes CASSSTASTDTQYF.

This chain connects TRBV6-1 to TRBJ1-2; tentatively, D is TRBD1 (5 bases). Trimming left V 2 bases short and J 2 bases short, with 9 bases between. This CDR3 contains 14 residues. Germline CDR1 is MNHNS and CDR2 is SASEGT. CDR3 region: CASSEPGGNYGYTF. The CDR3 coding sequence is TGTGCCAGCAGTGAACCGGGGGGGAACTATGGCTACACCTTC.

This chain joins TRBV4-3 and TRBJ2-7; 11 nucleotides align to TRBD1. Unmatched junction bases numbered 5, after V lost 3 bases and J lost 4 bases. Germline CDR1 is LGHNA and CDR2 is YSLEER. This CDR3 comprises 15 residues. The CDR3 region is CASSHSGTGGYEQYF. The CDR3 DNA is TGCGCCAGCAGCCACTCCGGGACAGGGGGGTACGAGCAGTACTTC.

The chain has TRBV5-1 and TRBJ2-2, with TRBD1 matching over 10 bases. The CDR3 is 14 amino acids. Trimming took 3 bases from V and 7 from J; bases not matched to a gene: 3. The germline gives CDR1 SGHRS, CDR2 YFSETQ. The CDR3 is CASSWTGGNGELFF. CDR3 in DNA: TGCGCCAGCAGCTGGACAGGGGGAAACGGGGAGCTGTTTTTT.

CDR3 protein: CASSSTRGGPFYEQYF. DNA for the CDR3: TGTGCCAGCAGCTCCACCCGCGGGGGCCCCTTCTACGAGCAGTACTTC. V and J are TRBV5-4 and TRBJ2-7; possible D gene TRBD2, 7 bases. The CDR3 has 16 residues. Germline V lookup: CDR1 SGHNT, CDR2 YYREEE (reference sequence). V lost 3 bases, J lost 3 bases, and 19 bases lay in between. Combining the CDR3 with reference TRBV5-4 and TRBJ2-7 gives the whole variable domain ETGVTQSPTHLIKTRGQQVTLRCSSQSGHNTVSWYQQALGQGPQFIFQYYREEENGRGNFPPRFSGLQFPNYSSELNVNALELDDSALYLCASSSTRGGPFYEQYFGPGTRLTVT.

This chain uses TRBV6-6 with TRBJ2-7, with D perhaps matching TRBD1 (6 bases). CDR3 size: 13 residues. V was clipped by 6 bases and J by 6 bases, with 15 bases between them. The germline gives CDR1 MNHNY, CDR2 SVGAGI (reference sequence). DNA of the CDR3: TGTGCCAGCAGCCGAACCACAGGGTCCGAGCAGTACTTC. Translation gives CASSRTTGSEQYF.

This clone was detected only a few times. The chain links TRBV7-6 to TRBJ2-5; the match to TRBD2 covers 9 bases. The germline CDR1 and CDR2 sequences are SGHVS and FNYEAQ. The CDR3 runs 19 residues. J was trimmed by 0 bases and V by 5 bases; bases with no gene match: 16. CDR3 nucleotide sequence: TGTGCCAGCAGCCCGGTGGGCGGGGGGGAAAATTTATACCAAGAGACCCAGTACTTC. This sequence encodes CASSPVGGGENLYQETQYF.

CDR3 loop: CASSPPRGPYEQYF. In DNA, the CDR3 is TGTGCCAGCAGTCCCCCGAGGGGGCCCTACGAGCAGTACTTC. The J gene is TRBJ2-7, the V gene TRBV28; 7 bases line up with TRBD1. The V segment lost 5 bases and the J segment 2 bases; nucleotides outside the gene matches: 6. The CDR3 totals 14 residues. CDR1 is MDHEN, CDR2 SYDVKM, per germline.

The CDR3 loop is CASRRTRDRVGKLFF. In nucleotides, the CDR3 is TGTGCCAGCAGAAGAACCCGGGACAGGGTAGGAAAACTGTTTTTT. This rearrangement joins TRBV6-5 to TRBJ1-4; TRBD1 agrees at 9 bases. The J segment lost 10 bases and the V segment lost 6 bases, leaving 12 bases of the junction unmatched. Looked up from germline, CDR1 is MNHEY and CDR2 is SVGAGI. The CDR3 loop spans 15 amino acids.

The genes are TRBV28 and TRBJ2-3; TRBD2 matches 14 bases. V lost 5 bases and J lost 3; bases outside the gene matches: 10. The germline gives CDR1 MDHEN, CDR2 SYDVKM. The CDR3 loop spans 18 amino acids. CDR3: CASSAMTSGGAGTDTQYF. The CDR3 nucleotides read TGTGCCAGCAGTGCGATGACTAGCGGGGGGGCGGGTACAGATACGCAGTATTTT.

The chain has TRBV5-1 and TRBJ2-3; 10 positions agree with TRBD1. The CDR3 sequence is 16 residues long. The V gene's germline CDR1 is SGHRS and CDR2 YFSETQ. Trimming took 4 bases from V and 0 from J; bases not matched to a gene: 5. This CDR3 reads CASSGRQGASTDTQYF. DNA for the CDR3: TGCGCCAGCAGCGGGCGACAGGGGGCGAGCACAGATACGCAGTATTTT.

This clone showed up just a few times. The J gene is TRBJ2-2, the V gene TRBV5-1; TRBD1 aligns across 7 bases. Looked up from germline, CDR1 is SGHRS and CDR2 is YFSETQ. The CDR3 runs to 16 residues. V lost 1 base, J lost 4 bases, and 7 bases stayed unmatched. CDR3 in DNA: TGCGCCAGCAGCTTGCCCACGGGACAGACCACCGGGGAGCTGTTTTTT. It translates to CASSLPTGQTTGELFF.

The chain couples TRBV29-1 to TRBJ2-2, with 7 bases lining up with TRBD2. With 3 bases clipped from V and 1 base from J, the junction kept 2 bases outside the gene matches. The CDR3 is made up of 14 amino acids. The V gene's germline CDR1 is SQVTM and CDR2 ANQGSEA. In nucleotides, the CDR3 is TGCAGCGTTGACGGGGGGTTGAACACCGGGGAGCTGTTTTTT. As protein: CSVDGGLNTGELFF.

The count of this clone is one. In DNA form, the CDR3 reads TGTGCCAGCAGCCTGGACAGGGAACGAAGCTCCTACGAGCAGTACTTC. Its protein product is CASSLDRERSSYEQYF. The chain is built from TRBV5-4 and TRBJ2-7; 8 nucleotides align to TRBD1. The trim removed 4 bases at V and 0 bases at J, leaving 9 bases unmatched. This CDR3 spans 16 amino acids. Looked up from germline, CDR1 is SGHNT and CDR2 is YYREEE (reference sequence).